This T cell receptor beta chain was documented in a study of human thymus T cells. Study-wide results and caveats: Usage of V and J genes appeared biased in thymic and blood repertoires.

Concerning this clone itself: The antigen is unknown.

Thymic samples were excised during corrective heart operations. Healthy Finnish infants undergoing corrective surgery for congenital heart defects were the donors. Germline V gene sequence: CDR1 SGHAT, CDR2 FQNNGV. The CDR3 sequence is 16 residues long. V was clipped by 1 base and J by 7 bases; unmatched bases: 9. Method: immunoSEQ multiplex PCR; TCRdb's copy keeps in-frame clones and lacks some. The top ten hold approximately 0.022% of the sample, which has about 130,000 clones, about 94% seen once. Material for sequencing was thymus tissue. This receptor was taken from a boy under two years old with a congenital heart defect but otherwise immunologically healthy. The chain links TRBV11-2 to TRBJ2-5; the match to TRBD1 covers 10 bases. CDR3 in amino acids: CASSLVGTGEKGTQYF. CDR3 nucleotide sequence: TGTGCCAGCAGCTTAGTTGGGACAGGGGAGAAAGGGACCCAGTACTTC.